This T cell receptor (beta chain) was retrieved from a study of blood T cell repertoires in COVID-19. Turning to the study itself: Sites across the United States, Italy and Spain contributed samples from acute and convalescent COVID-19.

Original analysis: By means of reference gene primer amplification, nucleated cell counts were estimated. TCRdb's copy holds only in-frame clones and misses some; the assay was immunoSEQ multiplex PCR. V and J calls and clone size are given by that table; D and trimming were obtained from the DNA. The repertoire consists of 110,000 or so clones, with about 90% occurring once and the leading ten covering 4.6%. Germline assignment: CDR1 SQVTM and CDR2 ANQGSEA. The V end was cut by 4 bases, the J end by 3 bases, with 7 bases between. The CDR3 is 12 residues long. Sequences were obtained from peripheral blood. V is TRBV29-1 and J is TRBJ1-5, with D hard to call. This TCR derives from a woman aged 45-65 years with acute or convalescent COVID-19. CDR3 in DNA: TGCAGCGTTGTGGAGGCCAATCAGCCCCAGCATTTT. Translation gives CSVVEANQPQHF.